These 14 T cell receptor beta chains came from one sample sequenced in a study of blood T cell repertoires in COVID-19. Repertoires were generated with immunoSEQ multiplex PCR, while TCRdb's copy carries only in-frame clones and drops some. Of some 150,000 clones listed, approximately 90% are singletons. Sequenced input: peripheral blood. The origin of the receptors is a woman aged 45-65 years with acute or convalescent COVID-19.

V is TRBV12-5 and J is TRBJ1-5; TRBD1 aligns across 8 bases. With V trimmed by 1 base and J by 3 bases, 11 bases remained unmatched. CDR3 size: 18 residues. The V gene's germline CDR1 is LGHNT and CDR2 FRNRAP. In nucleotides, the CDR3 is TGTGCTAGTGGTTTGGGTGAGGACAGGGCCAATTCCAATCAGCCCCAGCATTTT. Encoded protein: CASGLGEDRANSNQPQHF.

This chain links TRBV6-5 with TRBJ1-1, with no clear D. CDR1 is MNHEY and CDR2 is SVGAGI in the germline V gene. The germline V and J ends were trimmed by 0 bases and 1 base, with 9 bases remaining between them. This CDR3 has 15 amino acids. The CDR3 loop is CASSYSGRKNTEAFF. The CDR3 DNA sequence: TGTGCCAGCAGTTACTCTGGCAGGAAGAACACTGAAGCTTTCTTT.

The table lists this clone with a few counts. The chain couples TRBV5-1 to TRBJ1-1; D perhaps matches TRBD1 (6 bases). Germline values: CDR1 SGHRS, CDR2 YFSETQ. The CDR3 is 13 amino acids. Trimming stripped 0 bases from V and 5 bases from J, with 8 bases between. CDR3 protein: CASSLAGETEAFF. In nucleotides, the CDR3 is TGCGCCAGCAGCTTGGCAGGGGAGACTGAAGCTTTCTTT.

This clone was recorded once. The chain carries TRBV3-1 (or the pseudogene TRBV3-2) and TRBJ1-2; no clear D gene. This CDR3 contains 15 residues. Trimming left V 3 bases short and J 4 bases short, with 15 bases between. Germline CDR1 reads LGHDT; CDR2 reads YNNKEL (reference sequence). CDR3 nucleotide sequence: TGTGCCAGCAGCCAGGCCGGAGATGGAAGCTATGGCTACACCTTC. Translation gives CASSQAGDGSYGYTF.

The chain links TRBV7-2 to TRBJ2-1, with 9 positions matching TRBD2. Germline V gene sequence: CDR1 SGHTA, CDR2 FQGNSA. Trimming cost V 4 bases and J 1 base; bases outside gene matches: 8. CDR3 length equals 17 residues. CDR3 coding DNA: TGTGCCAGCAGCTGGCGGGAGGGACTAGAATCCTACAATGAGCAGTTCTTC. Residues: CASSWREGLESYNEQFF.

This clone has a single count. The chain employs TRBV6-2 or TRBV6-3 and TRBJ1-4, with TRBD1 as a possible D gene (6 bases). Germline CDR1 MNHEY, CDR2 SVGEGT. The CDR3 is 14 amino acids. Trimming cost V 3 bases and J 7 bases, with 12 bases left between them. Here the CDR3 reads CASSYDGTSEKLFF. The CDR3 DNA follows: TGTGCCAGCAGTTATGATGGGACAAGTGAAAAACTGTTTTTT.

This clone was counted once. The chain is built from TRBV6-5 and TRBJ1-1, with D possibly TRBD1 on 5 matching bases. Germline V lookup: CDR1 MNHEY, CDR2 SVGAGI. V was trimmed by 5 bases and J by 5 bases, leaving 9 bases between them. The CDR3 covers 12 residues. The CDR3 nucleotides are TGTGCCAGCAGTACGTCAGGGACTGAAGCTTTCTTT. It encodes CASSTSGTEAFF.

This clone has a single count. The J gene is TRBJ1-3, the V gene TRBV29-1; D is possibly TRBD1 (6 bases). CDR3 length: 13 amino acids. Germline V gene sequence: CDR1 SQVTM, CDR2 ANQGSEA. The V gene lost 7 bases and the J gene lost 0 bases, with 10 bases spanning the gap. The CDR3 loop reads CSGQGFSGNTIYF. CDR3 nucleotide sequence: TGCAGCGGCCAGGGGTTCTCTGGAAACACCATATATTTT.

The CDR3 nucleotides are TGTGCCAGTAGTATTGCGGGAGGGACCTACAATGAGCAGTTCTTC. It codes for CASSIAGGTYNEQFF. The chain recombines TRBV19 with TRBJ2-1, with 9 nucleotides matching TRBD2. Per the germline V gene, CDR1 is LNHDA and CDR2 is SQIVND (reference sequence). The CDR3 has 15 amino acids. J lost 2 bases, V lost 3 bases, and 2 bases had no gene match.

This chain uses TRBV7-2 with TRBJ2-2; 7 nucleotides agree with TRBD2. Germline CDR1 is SGHTA and CDR2 is FQGNSA. Trimming took 3 bases from V and 5 from J; bases not matched to a gene: 6. The CDR3 extends over 15 amino acids. The CDR3 DNA follows: TGTGCCAGCAGCTTCTCCAGCGGGGAGACCGGGGAGCTGTTTTTT. It translates to CASSFSSGETGELFF.

CDR3 protein: CASSPQGRSGYTF. As DNA, the CDR3 is TGTGCCAGCAGTCCGCAGGGCAGAAGTGGCTACACCTTC. The V and J genes are TRBV12-3 or TRBV12-4 and TRBJ1-2; a weak D match, TRBD1 (5 bases). V lost 5 bases to trimming and J lost 7 bases, with 14 bases between them. The CDR3 sequence is 13 residues long.

This chain connects TRBV5-8 to TRBJ2-3; TRBD2 agrees at 8 bases. V trimming: 2 bases; J trimming: 6 bases; junction bases outside the gene matches: 8. Germline CDR1 is SGHTS and CDR2 is YDEGEE. The CDR3 is made up of 15 amino acids. For the CDR3, the DNA is TGTGCCAGCAGCTTAGCGGGGGCCCTCGGGGATACGCAGTATTTT. As protein: CASSLAGALGDTQYF.

This chain connects TRBV19 to TRBJ1-1; the match to TRBD1 covers 7 bases. The germline gives CDR1 LNHDA, CDR2 SQIVND (reference sequence). Unmatched junction bases numbered 8, after V lost 3 bases and J lost 1 base. The CDR3 is 16 amino acids. For the CDR3, the DNA is TGTGCCAGTAGTATTCAAACAGGGGCCTGGAACACTGAAGCTTTCTTT. Translation: CASSIQTGAWNTEAFF.

V usage is TRBV12-3 or TRBV12-4 and J usage is TRBJ1-1, with 7 positions matching TRBD1. The V segment lost 7 bases and the J segment 3 bases; nucleotides outside the gene matches: 5. This CDR3 contains 13 residues. This chain's CDR3 is CASNSRGDTEAFF. The CDR3 DNA follows: TGTGCCAGCAATTCCAGGGGGGACACTGAAGCTTTCTTT.